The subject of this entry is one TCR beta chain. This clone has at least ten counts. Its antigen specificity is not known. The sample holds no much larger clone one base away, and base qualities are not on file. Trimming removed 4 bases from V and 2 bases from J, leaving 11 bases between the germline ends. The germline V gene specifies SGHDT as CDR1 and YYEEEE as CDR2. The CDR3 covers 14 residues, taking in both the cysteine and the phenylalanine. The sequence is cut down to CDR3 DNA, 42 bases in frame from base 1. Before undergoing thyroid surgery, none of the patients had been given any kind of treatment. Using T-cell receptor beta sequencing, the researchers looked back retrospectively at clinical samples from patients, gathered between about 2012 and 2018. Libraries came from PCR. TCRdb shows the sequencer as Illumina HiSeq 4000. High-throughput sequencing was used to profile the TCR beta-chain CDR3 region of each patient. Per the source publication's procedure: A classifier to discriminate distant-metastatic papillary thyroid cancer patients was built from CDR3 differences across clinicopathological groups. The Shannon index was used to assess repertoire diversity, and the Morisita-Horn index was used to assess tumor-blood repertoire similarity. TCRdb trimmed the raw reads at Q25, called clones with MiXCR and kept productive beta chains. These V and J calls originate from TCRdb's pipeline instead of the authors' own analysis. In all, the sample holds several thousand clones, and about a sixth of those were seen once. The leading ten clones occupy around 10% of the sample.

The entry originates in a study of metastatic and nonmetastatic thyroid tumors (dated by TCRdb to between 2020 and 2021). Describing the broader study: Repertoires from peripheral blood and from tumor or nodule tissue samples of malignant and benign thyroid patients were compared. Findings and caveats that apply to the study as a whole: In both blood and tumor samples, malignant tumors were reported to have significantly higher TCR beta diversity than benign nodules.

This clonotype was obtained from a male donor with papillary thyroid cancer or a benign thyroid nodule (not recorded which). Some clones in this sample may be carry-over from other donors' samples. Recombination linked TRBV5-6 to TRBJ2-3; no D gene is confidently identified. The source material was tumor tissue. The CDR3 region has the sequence CASSPGGSTDTQYF. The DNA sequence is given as TGTGCCAGCAGCCCCGGCGGCTCCACAGATACGCAGTATTTT.